The present TCR beta chain was sequenced within a study of blood T cell repertoires in COVID-19. The V gene lost 7 bases and the J gene lost 0 bases, with 10 bases spanning the gap. Germline CDR1 and CDR2: MNHEY and SVGAGI. The CDR3 has 14 amino acids. Original data processing: Estimation of nucleated cell counts was performed using reference gene primer amplification. Libraries were prepared by immunoSEQ multiplex PCR; TCRdb keeps only in-frame clonotypes and omits some of them. Clone size and the V and J calls come from that table; the DNA yielded D and trimming. The sample shows about 260,000 clones, approximately 87% of them seen only once.

The chain carries TRBV6-5 and TRBJ1-3; tentative D call: TRBD1 (5 bases). The TCR was taken from a human donor in a cohort sampled during active COVID-19. The sequencing input was peripheral blood. CDR3 coding DNA: TGTGCCAGCACCGACAGTCTCTCTGGAAACACCATATATTTT. It yields the protein CASTDSLSGNTIYF.